This T cell receptor beta chain derives from a study of blood T cell repertoires in COVID-19 (TCRdb year 2020). With respect to the entire study: Samples from collaborators originated in the United States, Italy and Spain and spanned both the acute and convalescent phases of COVID-19. A de-identified subject ID, COVID-19 status, age in years and sex were almost always included in the sample metadata. The samples were drawn from two sources: the first 160 participants of the ongoing ImmuneRACE study, and some 1,300 subjects contributed by 6 global collaborators. The prospective study material was composed of cDNA or gDNA derived from T cells, B-cell-depleted T cells, or PBMCs. Deeply sampled blood TCRbeta repertoires from subjects exposed to, actively infected with, or recovered from COVID-19 were included in the dataset. Where HLA class I and class II types were available, the types were taken from metadata supplied by the sample provider, not from assay-based typing. The repertoires were released in a freely available public database intended as a resource for research on the immune response to SARS-CoV-2.

As regards this clone: The specificity of this receptor is unknown. No much larger clone is present one base from it, and per-base qualities are unavailable.

According to the germline V gene, CDR1 reads SGHAT and CDR2 reads FQNNGV. The CDR3 numbers 18 residues from cysteine through phenylalanine. Kept here is only the CDR3 DNA, which spans 54 bases and is read in frame from base 1. V and J are truncated by 5 bases and 0 bases respectively, leaving an intervening sequence of 21 bases. TCRbeta CDR3 regions were amplified from genomic DNA using the immunoSEQ Assay, a bias-controlled multiplex PCR. Under the source paper's analysis protocol: Nucleated cell counts per sample were estimated from amplification of reference gene primers within the assay. Sequence reads were collapsed and filtered to measure the absolute abundance of every unique TCRbeta CDR3 rearrangement. For each sample, productive Simpson clonality was calculated as the square root of Simpson's diversity index over productive rearrangements. Entries here come from immuneACCESS through TCRdb and include only in-frame sequences with V and J called. Some clones fail to appear in such tables; in the studies checked, an unresolved V gene covers under half of the shortfall, and the cause of the remainder is unknown. V and J calls plus clone size are reproduced from that table; the DNA served to infer D and trimming. This sample comprises under 250,000 clones, almost 85% of them detected only once. The ten top clones hold roughly 12% of the sample.

General study outcomes and caveats: How much clinical and demographic metadata was included differed by source and by participant, and the metadata was provided uncurated.

Each collaborating institution followed its own protocols to collect whole blood in K2EDTA tubes. For TCRbeta analysis, collaborators shipped samples in one of three forms: frozen whole blood, isolated PBMCs, or DNA extracted from either of those sample types. Source material: peripheral blood. The chain employs TRBV11-2 and TRBJ2-3; TRBD2 is a possible D gene, resting on 7 matching bases. The clonotype originates from a middle-aged woman with acute or convalescent COVID-19. The sequenced DNA is TGTGCCAGCAGCACCGTGTTCGCGGGGGACACTAGCACAGATACGCAGTATTTT. It codes for CASSTVFAGDTSTDTQYF.